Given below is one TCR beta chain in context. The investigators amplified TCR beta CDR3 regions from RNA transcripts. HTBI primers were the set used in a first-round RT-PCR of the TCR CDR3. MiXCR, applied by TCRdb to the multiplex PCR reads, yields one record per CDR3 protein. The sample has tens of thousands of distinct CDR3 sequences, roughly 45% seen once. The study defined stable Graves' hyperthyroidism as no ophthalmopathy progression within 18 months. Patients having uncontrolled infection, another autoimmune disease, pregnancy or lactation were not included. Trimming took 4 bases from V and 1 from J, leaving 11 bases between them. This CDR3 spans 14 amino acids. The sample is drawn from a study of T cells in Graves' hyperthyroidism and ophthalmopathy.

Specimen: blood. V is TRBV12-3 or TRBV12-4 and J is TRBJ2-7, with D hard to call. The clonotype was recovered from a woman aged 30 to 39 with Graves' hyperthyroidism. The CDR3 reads CASSSHPGSYEQYF. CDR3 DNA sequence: TGTGCCAGCAGTTCCCATCCGGGTTCCTACGAGCAGTACTTC.